Listed below are T cell receptor beta chains from one sample, sequenced in a study of T cell changes during pregnancy in multiple sclerosis. TCRdb's table, derived via immunoSEQ multiplex PCR, lists solely in-frame clones and lacks some. Among 45,000 or so clones listed, 80% to 95% were seen once. This sample comprised CD8+ T cells from peripheral blood mononuclear cells, obtained in the second trimester of pregnancy. Receptor source: a female donor with multiple sclerosis, enrolled in a pregnancy study. The CDR3 runs from the conserved cysteine through the conserved F or W. A D gene is named only where the DNA matches it firmly. Clone size is not always given. Where it is, it says once, few, many or a class for expanded clones.

TRBD1 | 15 | NA | TRBJ2-7 | TRBV30 | TGTGCCTGGAGCCCGACAGGGGTCATTTACTACGAGCAGTACTTC | CAWSPTGVIYYEQYF
NA | 12 | NA | TRBJ2-1 | TRBV11-2 | TGTGCCAGCAGCCCACTATTCGATGAGCAGTTCTTC | CASSPLFDEQFF
NA | 14 | NA | TRBJ2-5 | TRBV7-9 | TGTGCCAGCTCTGGGGGGAGAGCGGAAGAGACCCAGTACTTC | CASSGGRAEETQYF
TRBD1 | 14 | NA | TRBJ1-1 | TRBV7-9 | TGTGCCAGCAGGTTGACAGGGGTAAACACTGAAGCTTTCTTT | CASRLTGVNTEAFF
NA | 14 | NA | TRBJ1-1 | TRBV2 | TGTGCCAGCACTGACCTAACGCGGGGCACTGAAGCTTTCTTT | CASTDLTRGTEAFF
TRBD1 | 16 | NA | TRBJ2-2 | TRBV29-1 | TGCAGCGTTGTGGGGAGGACAGGGGAAGGGACCGGGGAGCTGTTTTTT | CSVVGRTGEGTGELFF
NA | 16 | few | TRBJ1-1 | TRBV7-3 | TGTGCCAGCAGCTTAATTGGTGGAGGGGTGAACACTGAAGCTTTCTTT | CASSLIGGGVNTEAFF
TRBD1 | 13 | NA | TRBJ2-3 | TRBV29-1 | TGCAGCGTTTTGGGGGACAGGGCAGATACGCAGTATTTT | CSVLGDRADTQYF
NA | 13 | NA | TRBJ1-5 | TRBV25-1 | TGTGCCAGCGCGGCTCCGGGCAATCAGCCCCAGCATTTT | CASAAPGNQPQHF
NA | 15 | NA | TRBJ2-3 | TRBV5-6 | TGTGCCAGCAGCTTGGAAAGAGGGTGGGCAGATACGCAGTATTTT | CASSLERGWADTQYF
NA | 13 | NA | TRBJ2-5 | TRBV4-3 | TGCGCCAGCAGCCAAGTATTCGGAGAGACCCAGTACTTC | CASSQVFGETQYF
NA | 12 | NA | TRBJ1-4 | TRBV29-1 | TGCAGCGCTTACCGGACAGCAGAAAAACTGTTTTTT | CSAYRTAEKLFF
NA | 13 | NA | TRBJ1-1 | TRBV7-9 | TGTGCCACGAGGCGGGGGTTACCGGAGGAGGCTTTCTTT | CATRRGLPEEAFF
TRBD1 | 17 | NA | TRBJ1-4 | TRBV7-6 | TGTGCCAGCAGCTTAGAGGGGGCGGAATTAACTAATGAAAAACTGTTTTTT | CASSLEGAELTNEKLFF
NA | 15 | NA | TRBJ1-2 | TRBV10-3 | TGTGCCATCAGGGACACTCAGGTCAATCGATATGGCTACACCTTC | CAIRDTQVNRYGYTF
TRBD1 | 16 | once | TRBJ1-2 | TRBV4-2 | TGTGCCAGCAGCCAGGTAGCCTTGGACAGGGTGTCGGGCTACACCTTC | CASSQVALDRVSGYTF
NA | 17 | NA | TRBJ1-3 | TRBV4-3 | TGCGCCAGCAGCCACGACCAACAGGGACGGTCTGGAAACACCATATATTTT | CASSHDQQGRSGNTIYF
NA | 15 | NA | TRBJ1-2 | TRBV7-3 | TGTGCCAGCAGCCCCCTGGGGGGGGCTAACTATGGCTACACCTTC | CASSPLGGANYGYTF
TRBD1 | 15 | NA | TRBJ1-1 | TRBV5-6 | TGTGCCAGCAGCTCTGCCGGGACAGCGAACACTGAAGCTTTCTTT | CASSSAGTANTEAFF
NA | 13 | once | TRBJ1-1 | TRBV18 | TGTGCCAGCTCACCATTGGAGGTTCCTGAAGCTTTCTTT | CASSPLEVPEAFF
TRBD2 | 14 | NA | TRBJ2-7 | TRBV6-1 | TGTGCCAGCAGTGAAGAACTAGCGGTCTACGAGCAGTACTTC | CASSEELAVYEQYF
TRBD2 | 16 | NA | TRBJ2-2 | TRBV4-3 | TGCGCCAGCAAGGATCACGCAGGGACTAACTCCGGGGAGCTGTTTTTT | CASKDHAGTNSGELFF
TRBD1 | 13 | NA | TRBJ1-2 | TRBV19 | TGTGCCAGTAGTCTACAGGGGTACTATGGCTACACCTTC | CASSLQGYYGYTF
NA | 14 | NA | TRBJ2-5 | TRBV21-1 | TGTGCCAGCAGGGACCAACAGGGGTGGGAGACCCAGTACTTC | CASRDQQGWETQYF
TRBD1 | 16 | NA | TRBJ1-2 | TRBV9 | TGTGCCAGCAGCGACGGGGGACAGGCCCCGAACTATGGCTACACCTTC | CASSDGGQAPNYGYTF
TRBD1 | 14 | NA | TRBJ1-1 | TRBV9 | TGTGCCAGCAGCGCACAGGGCAGGGGGACTGAAGCTTTCTTT | CASSAQGRGTEAFF
TRBD1 | 14 | NA | TRBJ1-6 | TRBV7-9 | TGTGCCAGCAGCTTAGGACAGGGGGATTCACCCCTCCACTTT | CASSLGQGDSPLHF
TRBD1 | 13 | NA | TRBJ1-2 | TRBV6-1 | TGTGCCAGCAGTGAGACAGGGGACTATGGCTACACCTTC | CASSETGDYGYTF
NA | 15 | NA | TRBJ2-7 | TRBV9 | TGTGCCAGCAGCGTAGAGGGACACCCCTCCTACGAGCAGTACTTC | CASSVEGHPSYEQYF
NA | 13 | NA | TRBJ2-7 | TRBV9 | TGTGCCAGCAGCGCGCTGAGTACGGGCGAGCAGTACTTC | CASSALSTGEQYF
NA | 16 | NA | TRBJ1-6 | TRBV25-1 | TGTGCCAGCAGTGAATATTCCCTCACAGGGTGGGCACCCCTCCACTTT | CASSEYSLTGWAPLHF
NA | 10 | NA | TRBJ1-2 | TRBV9 | TGTGCCAGCAACGGCTATGGCTACACCTTC | CASNGYGYTF
NA | 9 | NA | TRBJ2-1 | TRBV30 | TGTGCCTGGAGTGCCGGGCAGTTCTTC | CAWSAGQFF
TRBD2 | 18 | NA | TRBJ2-2 | TRBV11-3 | TGTGCCAGCAGCCCGCGGACTAGCGGGGGGACTGTCACCGGGGAGCTGTTTTTT | CASSPRTSGGTVTGELFF
TRBD1 | 12 | medium-sized | TRBJ2-7 | TRBV27 | TGTGCTACAGGACAGGGGCTTGTAAAGAAGTACTTC | CATGQGLVKKYF
NA | 13 | NA | TRBJ2-7 | TRBV30 | TGTGCCTCCGATTCGAGCCCACTTGACGAGCAGTACTTC | CASDSSPLDEQYF
NA | 14 | NA | TRBJ1-1 | TRBV19 | TGTGCCAGTAGTATTATCCAGGGTTGGACTGAAGCTTTCTTT | CASSIIQGWTEAFF
NA | 14 | once | TRBJ2-7 | TRBV5-6 | TGTGCCAGCACCTCCGGGCCGAGCGGATACCAGCAGTACTTC | CASTSGPSGYQQYF
NA | 16 | NA | TRBJ1-3 | TRBV4-1 | TGCGCCAGCAGCCAAGATTCGGTTCTCTCTGGAAACACCATATATTTT | CASSQDSVLSGNTIYF
NA | 12 | NA | TRBJ1-1 | TRBV5-4 | TGTGCCAGCAGCTTGAGTGGGGGGGAAGCTTTCTTT | CASSLSGGEAFF
TRBD1 | 15 | NA | TRBJ2-5 | TRBV2 | TGTGCCAGCAGTGAGCCCGGGACAGGGGAAGAGACCCAGTACTTC | CASSEPGTGEETQYF
TRBD1 | 16 | NA | TRBJ1-2 | TRBV4-1 | TGCGCCAGCAGCCATCCTAGGGACAGGGCCGACTATGGCTACACCTTC | CASSHPRDRADYGYTF
NA | 15 | once | TRBJ2-5 | TRBV9 | TGTGCCAGCAGCGTAGGAGGCAGGGCCGGGGAGACCCAGTACTTC | CASSVGGRAGETQYF
NA | 17 | NA | TRBJ2-3 | TRBV5-6 | TGTGCCAGCAGTTTACTCCTCACGAGGCAGCGGACAGATACGCAGTATTTT | CASSLLLTRQRTDTQYF
NA | 17 | NA | TRBJ2-2 | TRBV11-3 | TGTGCCAGCAGCTCCCGGGGAGGAGAAGGGGACACCGGGGAGCTGTTTTTT | CASSSRGGEGDTGELFF
NA | 13 | NA | TRBJ1-1 | TRBV4-2 | TGTGCCAGCACCCTAGGGGGTAACACTGAAGCTTTCTTT | CASTLGGNTEAFF
NA | 16 | NA | TRBJ1-1 | TRBV6-5 | TGTGCCAGCAGTTACTCGGCGTGGGGGGTTGACACTGAAGCTTTCTTT | CASSYSAWGVDTEAFF
NA | 16 | medium-sized | TRBJ1-6 | TRBV5-1 | TGCGCCAGCAGCTTGGTGGTTGTAGGGGGGGCTTCACCCCTCCACTTT | CASSLVVVGGASPLHF
NA | 13 | NA | TRBJ2-4 | TRBV7-9 | TGTGCCAGCAGCCCCGTGGTAGAAAACATTCAGTACTTC | CASSPVVENIQYF
NA | 14 | NA | TRBJ1-3 | TRBV7-9 | TGTGCCAGCAGAACCCGGCAGGGGGGAAACACCATATATTTT | CASRTRQGGNTIYF
NA | 13 | NA | TRBJ2-2 | TRBV6-1 | TGTGCCAGCAGTGAAGCCTCCTTCGGGGAGCTGTTTTTT | CASSEASFGELFF
TRBD1 | 16 | NA | TRBJ1-3 | TRBV4-1 | TGCGCCAGCAGCCATGCGGGACAGGGCCCTGGAAACACCATATATTTT | CASSHAGQGPGNTIYF